This TCR beta chain was profiled in a study of blood T cell repertoires in COVID-19. The overall study: Sample material is recorded as cDNA or gDNA derived from T cells, B-cell-depleted T cells, or PBMCs.

Trimming cost V 2 bases and J 2 bases; bases outside gene matches: 8. CDR3 size: 16 residues. Germline values: CDR1 LGHDT, CDR2 YNNKEL (reference sequence). The repertoire was sequenced with immunoSEQ multiplex PCR; TCRdb's copy has only in-frame clones and lacks some. The sample contains roughly 130,000 clones, about 79% of which appear only once. Source material: peripheral blood. The rearrangement joins TRBV3-1 (or the pseudogene TRBV3-2) to TRBJ2-5, with 7 bases fitting TRBD2. This TCR was sampled from a woman aged 70-85 years with acute or convalescent COVID-19. In DNA form, the CDR3 reads TGTGCCAGCAGCCAACAGCGGACGGGGGGACAAGAGACCCAGTACTTC. It translates to CASSQQRTGGQETQYF.